This T cell receptor (beta chain) appears in the sequencing data of a study of blood T cell repertoires in COVID-19. Study summary: COVID-19 samples collected from the United States, Italy and Spain covered acute and convalescent phases. T cells, B-cell-depleted T cells, or PBMCs supplied cDNA or gDNA.

Per the study methods: Estimation of nucleated cell counts was performed using reference gene primer amplification. Assay used: immunoSEQ multiplex PCR; TCRdb lists only in-frame clones, some missing. From that table come the V and J calls and clone size; the DNA was used to work out D and trimming. The sample contains around 260,000 clones, around 90% of which appear only once. The CDR3 covers 20 residues. CDR1 is LGHNA and CDR2 is YNFKEQ in the germline V gene. J gave up 0 bases and V 1 base, and 13 bases lay outside the gene matches. Specimen: PBMCs or T cells enriched from blood (not recorded which). The sequence derives from a woman in her twenties or thirties who had recovered from COVID-19. The chain uses TRBV4-2 and TRBJ2-3; 10 bases line up with TRBD2. CDR3 in DNA: TGTGCCAGCAGCCAAGTCGGGCTAGCGGGAGACCGCCAGAGCACAGATACGCAGTATTTT. Protein product: CASSQVGLAGDRQSTDTQYF.